These 21 T cell receptor beta chains came from one sample sequenced in a study of T cell changes during pregnancy in multiple sclerosis. Method: immunoSEQ multiplex PCR; TCRdb's copy keeps in-frame clones and lacks some. The data hold under 95,000 clones, with roughly 92% observed a single time. This specimen was peripheral blood, taken after pregnancy. These receptors were obtained from a female donor with multiple sclerosis, enrolled in a pregnancy study.

The V gene is TRBV5-6, the J gene TRBJ2-3; D may be TRBD1 (6 bases). The CDR3 consists of 13 residues. Germline V gene lookup returns CDR1 SGHDT and CDR2 YYEEEE. V dropped 1 base and J dropped 6 bases, with 9 bases sitting between them. Written as DNA, the CDR3 is TGTGCCAGCAGCTTGATGGGGGCGGATACGCAGTATTTT. Translating it yields CASSLMGADTQYF.

The chain employs TRBV7-8 and TRBJ1-1; tentatively, D is TRBD1 (5 bases). The V end was cut by 5 bases, the J end by 0 bases, with 16 bases between. The CDR3 contains 16 residues. Germline V CDR1 and CDR2: SGHVS, FQNEAQ. The CDR3 DNA sequence: TGTGCCAGCAGCGTAGATCCGGGGGTACTGAACACTGAAGCTTTCTTT. Translating it yields CASSVDPGVLNTEAFF.

The rearrangement links TRBV2 to TRBJ2-6; 7 bases match TRBD1. Germline V gene sequence: CDR1 SNHLY, CDR2 FYNNEI. Unmatched junction bases numbered 14, after V lost 8 bases and J lost 4 bases. The length of the CDR3 is 17 residues. The CDR3 sequence: CASALGQAIGGANVLTF. CDR3 nucleotides: TGTGCCAGCGCACTAGGACAGGCAATCGGAGGGGCCAACGTCCTGACTTTC.

The chain is built from TRBV6-5 and TRBJ1-2, with 8 nucleotides matching TRBD1. The CDR3 is 14 residues long. Germline lookup yields CDR1 MNHEY and CDR2 SVGAGI. The V segment lost 10 bases and the J segment 3 bases; nucleotides outside the gene matches: 10. The CDR3 loop reads CATVGQGSHYGYTF. CDR3 sequence (DNA): TGTGCCACCGTAGGACAGGGTTCGCACTATGGCTACACCTTC.

The chain employs TRBV5-1 and TRBJ2-7, with TRBD1 identical over 7 bases. The CDR3 has 15 amino acids. Germline V gene sequence: CDR1 SGHRS, CDR2 YFSETQ. Losses at the gene ends were 3 bases for V and 0 bases for J; bases not matched to a gene: 6. The DNA for the CDR3 is TGCGCCAGCAGCTCAACAGGGGCATTCTCCTACGAGCAGTACTTC. Its translation is CASSSTGAFSYEQYF.

This clone was detected a few times. The rearrangement links TRBV5-6 to TRBJ2-6; TRBD1 aligns across 9 bases. CDR1 is SGHDT, CDR2 YYEEEE, per germline. J gave up 4 bases and V 0 bases, and 5 bases lay outside the gene matches. This CDR3 comprises 17 residues. As DNA, the CDR3 is TGTGCCAGCAGCTTGGAACAGGGGGCGGGAGGGGCCAACGTCCTGACTTTC. Protein product: CASSLEQGAGGANVLTF.

The chain uses TRBV7-6 and TRBJ2-1, with TRBD2 matching over 9 bases. The ends lost 5 bases at V and 6 bases at J; junction bases unmatched: 8. Germline values: CDR1 SGHVS, CDR2 FNYEAQ. The CDR3 runs to 15 residues. The chain's CDR3 is CASSPTSGYGNEQFF. CDR3 DNA sequence: TGTGCCAGCAGCCCGACTAGCGGATACGGCAATGAGCAGTTCTTC.

The genes are TRBV10-3 and TRBJ1-1, with D possibly being TRBD1 (5 bases). CDR1 and CDR2 (germline): ENHRY, SYGVKD. The CDR3 is 14 residues long. With 1 base removed from V and 4 bases from J, the gap between germline ends came to 10 bases. CDR3 sequence reads: CAISELQEPTEAFF. CDR3 bases: TGTGCCATCAGTGAGTTACAGGAACCCACTGAAGCTTTCTTT.

The chain is built from TRBV28 and TRBJ1-5; no clear D. The CDR3 runs 14 residues. The V end was cut by 5 bases, the J end by 2 bases, with 10 bases between. Germline V CDR1 and CDR2: MDHEN, SYDVKM. CDR3: CASSDTQRNQPQHF. The CDR3 DNA is TGTGCCAGCAGTGATACACAGCGCAATCAGCCCCAGCATTTT.

V usage is TRBV29-1 and J usage is TRBJ2-7, with TRBD1 matching 10 bases. CDR3 length: 13 residues. Germline V gives CDR1 SQVTM, CDR2 ANQGSEA. Trimming at V came to 6 bases and at J to 3 bases, leaving 5 bases not matched to a gene. CDR3 in amino acids: CSVWTGGDYEQYF. CDR3 in DNA: TGCAGCGTATGGACAGGGGGAGACTACGAGCAGTACTTC.

The chain employs TRBV11-3 and TRBJ2-7; tentatively, D is TRBD1 (6 bases). The CDR3 consists of 13 residues. The germline V gene has CDR1 SGHNT and CDR2 YENEEA. The V and J ends lost 5 bases and 3 bases respectively, with 11 bases between them. Here the CDR3 reads CASSGSGDYEQYF. Written as DNA, the CDR3 is TGTGCCAGCAGCGGATCAGGGGACTACGAGCAGTACTTC.

The V gene is TRBV11-2, the J gene TRBJ2-7, with 9 bases identical to TRBD2. The germline V gene encodes CDR1 SGHAT and CDR2 FQNNGV. The V segment lost 7 bases and the J segment 0 bases; nucleotides outside the gene matches: 7. The CDR3 consists of 15 residues. DNA of the CDR3: TGTGCCAGCATCCACCGGCGGGAGGGCTCCTACGAGCAGTACTTC. Residues: CASIHRREGSYEQYF. Based on the CDR3 plus reference TRBV11-2 and TRBJ2-7, the full variable domain is EAGVAQSPRYKIIEKRQSVAFWCNPISGHATLYWYQQILGQGPKLLIQFQNNGVVDDSQLPKDRFSAERLKGVDSTLKIQPAKLEDSAVYLCASIHRREGSYEQYFGPGTRLTVT.

The V gene is TRBV14, the J gene TRBJ2-5; D perhaps matches TRBD2 (6 bases). Germline V gene sequence: CDR1 SGHDN, CDR2 FVKESK. V lost 0 bases and J 6 bases, leaving 14 bases between the germline ends. The CDR3 extends over 15 amino acids. The CDR3 sequence: CASSQDRGRLKTQYF. The CDR3 coding sequence is TGTGCCAGCAGCCAAGATCGGGGGAGGCTAAAGACCCAGTACTTC.

J is TRBJ2-3 and V is TRBV5-6; 7 bases agree with TRBD1. The CDR3 extends over 14 amino acids. V trimming: 4 bases; J trimming: 2 bases; junction bases outside the gene matches: 4. CDR1 and CDR2 from the germline V gene are SGHDT and YYEEEE. The CDR3 protein is CASSTGQNTDTQYF. The CDR3 nucleotides are TGTGCCAGCAGCACGGGACAGAACACAGATACGCAGTATTTT. Complete variable domain (other parts from reference TRBV5-6 and TRBJ2-3): DAGVTQSPTHLIKTRGQQVTLRCSPKSGHDTVSWYQQALGQGPQFIFQYYEEEERQRGNFPDRFSGHQFPNYSSELNVNALLLGDSALYLCASSTGQNTDTQYFGPGTRLTVL.

V usage is TRBV7-9 and J usage is TRBJ2-1; unclear D gene. V was trimmed by 8 bases and J by 10 bases, leaving 6 bases between them. The germline CDR1 and CDR2 sequences are SEHNR and FQNEAQ (reference sequence). The CDR3 spans 9 residues. The CDR3 here is CASGVEQFF. DNA of the CDR3: TGTGCCAGCGGAGTAGAGCAGTTCTTC.

Only one count was recorded for this clone. The J gene is TRBJ2-2, the V gene TRBV5-1; the D is unclear. The CDR3 extends over 16 amino acids. Trimming pared 1 base from V and 0 bases from J, leaving 10 bases between. The germline V gene has CDR1 SGHRS and CDR2 YFSETQ. This chain's CDR3 is CASSLSISSNTGELFF. CDR3 in DNA: TGCGCCAGCAGCTTGTCAATCAGTTCGAACACCGGGGAGCTGTTTTTT.

The chain is built from TRBV6-4 and TRBJ2-2, with TRBD1 identical over 8 bases. Trimming removed 9 bases from V and 4 bases from J; junction bases left unmatched: 10. In germline, CDR1 is MRHNA, CDR2 SNTAGT. The length of the CDR3 is 15 residues. The CDR3 loop is CARRQGTGSTGELFF. The CDR3 DNA is TGTGCCAGACGACAGGGGACCGGAAGCACCGGGGAGCTGTTTTTT.

This clone was observed a single time. The chain recombines TRBV6-5 with TRBJ2-7; 7 bases line up with TRBD1. Unmatched junction bases numbered 8, after V lost 6 bases and J lost 0 bases. The CDR3 length is 15 residues. The germline gives CDR1 MNHEY, CDR2 SVGAGI. CDR3 in DNA: TGTGCCAGCAGGCCGCCGGGACAGAGCTCCTACGAGCAGTACTTC. Protein: CASRPPGQSSYEQYF.

The rearrangement uses TRBV25-1 and TRBJ1-2; tentative D call: TRBD1 (5 bases). Germline CDR1 reads MGHDK; CDR2 reads SYGVNS. V was clipped by 4 bases and J by 4 bases, with 10 bases between them. The CDR3 loop spans 13 amino acids. CDR3 sequence reads: CASSGLQVYGYTF. CDR3 nucleotides: TGTGCCAGCAGTGGCTTACAGGTCTATGGCTACACCTTC.

This sequence joins TRBV4-2 and TRBJ2-5, with a weak D call TRBD1 (6 bases). Trimming pared 0 bases from V and 4 bases from J, leaving 12 bases between. The V gene's germline CDR1 is LGHNA and CDR2 YNFKEQ. This CDR3 has 15 residues. Written as DNA, the CDR3 is TGTGCCAGCAGCCAAGATCCAGGGGCAAGAGAGACCCAGTACTTC. This encodes CASSQDPGARETQYF.

In its sample, this clone was seen a few times. The chain combines TRBV4-3 with TRBJ1-3; 9 bases are a match to TRBD1. Germline V gene data show CDR1 as LGHNA and CDR2 as YSLEER. Unmatched junction bases numbered 3, after V lost 0 bases and J lost 3 bases. The CDR3 contains 16 residues. The CDR3 nucleotides are TGCGCCAGCAGCCAAGAGCGGACAGGGGTTGGAAACACCATATATTTT. Amino acids: CASSQERTGVGNTIYF.